This T cell receptor (beta chain) appears in the sequencing data of a study of T-cell reconstitution after alpha-beta-depleted transplantation in children. This clonotype was found a few times. Using unique molecular identifiers, the investigators prepared the TCRbeta library. TCRdb redid the calling of the PCR reads with MiXCR, one entry per CDR3 protein. This table has around 380,000 distinct CDR3 sequences, roughly a tenth appearing once. Germline values: CDR1 ENHRY, CDR2 SYGVKD. CDR3 length: 15 amino acids. Trimming took off 2 bases at V and 8 bases at J, with 16 bases between the two ends. The sample consisted of PBMCs from the stem cell graft donor, taken from the stem cell graft. The chain employs TRBV10-3 and TRBJ2-1; D call uncertain. The source of this sequence is a human donor who donated a stem cell graft to a child with acute myeloid leukemia. CDR3 in amino acids: CAISEGELGSDEQFF. CDR3 bases: TGTGCCATCAGTGAGGGGGAATTGGGGTCGGATGAGCAGTTCTTC.